This T cell receptor beta chain was sequenced during a study of CD8+CD57+ T cells in acquired aplastic anemia. Study-wide findings and caveats: Over 25 shared CD8+ CDR3s appeared highly expressed within patients' immunodominant clones.

Germline V gives CDR1 DFQATT, CDR2 SNEGSKA (reference sequence). The CDR3 sequence is 13 residues long. Trimming removed 4 bases at V and 1 base at J, with 10 bases between. In patients chosen for sequencing, flow cytometry had shown CD8+CD57+ cell expansion. Severe acquired aplastic anemia affected all patients. Patients were treatment-naive when blood was sampled. It was genomic DNA that served as the template for profiling TCR beta VDJ and CDR3. TCRdb re-called the reads with MiXCR, one entry per CDR3 protein. In the table there are about 220,000 distinct CDR3 sequences, approximately 50% of which are singletons. The table lists this clonotype with a count of one. What it binds is not known.

The sequence was collected from a human donor with aplastic anemia. Sequencing used sorted CD4+, CD8+, or CD8+CD57+ T cells (not recorded which) from PBMCs. The chain joins TRBV20-1 to TRBJ1-1, with D possibly matching TRBD1 (6 bases). Here the CDR3 DNA reads TGCAGTGCTACCGAGACAGGGAACACTGAAGCTTTCTTT. Protein product: CSATETGNTEAFF.